Described below is a single T cell receptor beta chain sequence and its context. Germline lookup yields CDR1 SEHNR and CDR2 FQNEAQ (reference sequence). Trimming took 5 bases from V and 5 from J; bases not matched to a gene: 12. The CDR3 covers 17 residues. This sample was taken from a study of cytomegalovirus exposure and HLA in healthy donors. The PCR ran on 60 Vbeta and 13 Jbeta primers. Measured with immunoSEQ multiplex PCR; TCRdb has only the in-frame clones, and not every one. The table records around 150,000 clones, roughly 80% of them present only once. This rearrangement joins TRBV7-9 to TRBJ2-1, with 10 positions matching TRBD2. This TCR derives from a woman in her thirties or forties in good health and CMV-seropositive. Material: PBMCs. CDR3 residues: CASSQAGAGGPNNEQFF. The CDR3 bases are TGTGCCAGCAGCCAAGCCGGAGCGGGAGGGCCGAACAATGAGCAGTTCTTC.